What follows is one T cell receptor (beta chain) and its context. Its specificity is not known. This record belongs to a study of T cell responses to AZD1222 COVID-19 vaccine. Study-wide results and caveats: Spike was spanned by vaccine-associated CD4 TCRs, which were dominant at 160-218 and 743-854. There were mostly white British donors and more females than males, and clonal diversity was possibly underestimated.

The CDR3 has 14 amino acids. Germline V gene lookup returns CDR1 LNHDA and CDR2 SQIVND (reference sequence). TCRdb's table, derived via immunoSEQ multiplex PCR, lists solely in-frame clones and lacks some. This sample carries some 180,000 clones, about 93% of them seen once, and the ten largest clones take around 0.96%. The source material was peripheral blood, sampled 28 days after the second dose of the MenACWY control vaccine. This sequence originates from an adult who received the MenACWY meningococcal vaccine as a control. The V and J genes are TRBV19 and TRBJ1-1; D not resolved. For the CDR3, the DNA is TGTGCGAGCAGGAGGAACTCCATGAACACTGAAGCTTTCTTT. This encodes CASRRNSMNTEAFF.